A selection of T cell receptor beta chains follows, all from one sample in a study of PD-1 blockade in classical Hodgkin lymphoma. Profiled with immunoSEQ multiplex PCR; TCRdb holds only in-frame clones, not every one. This table has about 36,000 clones, around 63% appearing once. The source was peripheral blood mononuclear cells (PBMCs), collected before the second cycle of nivolumab. These receptors were taken from a human donor with classical Hodgkin lymphoma. CDR3s include the opening cysteine and the closing phenylalanine or tryptophan. D genes are given only for firm matches. Rows give clone size only sometimes, using once, few, many, or a class for an expanded clone.

j_call d_call v_call clone_size cdr3_aa cdr3_nt
TRBJ2-1 . TRBV10-3 . CAITSSSPGEQFF TGTGCCATCACTTCCTCGAGCCCGGGTGAGCAGTTCTTC
TRBJ2-1 TRBD2 TRBV6-6 . CASSYSGLAGGEQFF TGTGCCAGCAGTTACTCAGGACTAGCGGGGGGTGAGCAGTTCTTC
TRBJ1-2 . TRBV6-5 . CASSPHRLYGYTF TGTGCCAGCAGCCCCCACAGGTTATATGGCTACACCTTC
TRBJ2-3 . TRBV10-2 . CASSPDRLYSLSDTQYF TGCGCCAGCAGTCCTGACAGGCTTTATTCACTATCCGATACGCAGTATTTT
TRBJ1-2 . TRBV6-1 . CASSAGAYGYTF TGTGCCAGCAGTGCGGGGGCCTATGGCTACACCTTC
TRBJ2-1 . TRBV2 . CASTQQTSGEQFF TGTGCCAGCACCCAACAGACCAGTGGTGAGCAGTTCTTC
TRBJ2-7 . TRBV27 . CASSTQQGMVSYEQYF TGTGCCAGCAGTACCCAACAGGGCATGGTGAGCTACGAGCAGTACTTC
TRBJ1-5 . TRBV6-1 once CASSEQAVDQPQHF TGTGCCAGCAGTGAGCAGGCAGTTGATCAGCCCCAGCATTTT
TRBJ1-6 . TRBV4-3 few CASSQSGASPLHF TGCGCCAGCAGCCAATCCGGAGCCTCACCCCTCCACTTT
TRBJ1-1 . TRBV11-2 many CASSLAGARGEAFF TGTGCCAGCAGCTTAGCAGGGGCTCGTGGTGAAGCTTTCTTT
TRBJ1-2 TRBD1 TRBV28 . CASSQGDGYGYTF TGTGCCAGTTCTCAGGGGGACGGCTATGGCTACACCTTC
TRBJ2-5 TRBD2 TRBV10-3 . CAISPSGGQGETQYF TGTGCCATCAGCCCTAGCGGGGGCCAAGGAGAGACCCAGTACTTC
TRBJ1-1 . TRBV10-3 . CAISETGIVTEAFF TGTGCCATCAGTGAGACAGGGATAGTCACTGAAGCTTTCTTT
TRBJ2-5 TRBD2 TRBV5-4 . CASSTSGVRQETQYF TGTGCCAGCAGCACCAGCGGGGTCAGACAAGAGACCCAGTACTTC
TRBJ1-1 . TRBV4-2 . CASSQDGNLNTEAFF TGTGCCAGCAGCCAAGATGGGAATTTGAACACTGAAGCTTTCTTT
TRBJ2-3 . TRBV18 . CASSPIADSSSTDTQYF TGTGCCAGCTCACCAATAGCGGACAGCTCTAGCACAGATACGCAGTATTTT
TRBJ1-2 . TRBV30 once CAWTSKQGWFNYGYTF TGTGCCTGGACCTCTAAACAGGGTTGGTTCAACTATGGCTACACCTTC
TRBJ2-1 . TRBV15 . CATSRDRLGTYNEQFF TGTGCCACCAGCAGAGACCGACTAGGAACTTACAATGAGCAGTTCTTC
TRBJ2-1 TRBD2 TRBV28 . CASSEGGSSYNEQFF TGTGCCAGCAGCGAGGGAGGGAGCTCCTACAATGAGCAGTTCTTC
TRBJ2-2 . TRBV9 few CASSVGSGIHTGELFF TGTGCCAGCAGCGTAGGCTCCGGGATCCACACCGGGGAGCTGTTTTTT
TRBJ1-1 TRBD1 TRBV4-3 . CASSTGGWNTEAFF TGCGCCAGCAGTACAGGGGGATGGAACACTGAAGCTTTCTTT
TRBJ2-7 . TRBV20-1 . CSAGSYEQYF TGCAGTGCTGGGTCCTACGAGCAGTACTTC
TRBJ2-5 . TRBV7-2 few CASSLNRVSGYRGTQYF TGTGCCAGCAGCTTAAATCGGGTTTCCGGATACCGGGGAACCCAGTACTTC
TRBJ2-6 . TRBV9 few CASSPSGGANVLTF TGTGCCAGCAGCCCGAGCGGTGGGGCCAACGTCCTGACTTTC
TRBJ2-3 . TRBV14 . CASSPPQGITDTQYF TGTGCCAGCAGCCCACCTCAGGGAATTACAGATACGCAGTATTTT
TRBJ2-7 TRBD2 TRBV6-4 . CASNNTSGGVMNEQYF TGTGCCAGCAACAATACTAGCGGGGGGGTTATGAACGAGCAGTACTTC
TRBJ1-5 TRBD1 TRBV19 . CASRTGAQPQHF TGTGCCAGTAGGACAGGGGCCCAGCCCCAGCATTTT
TRBJ1-2 . TRBV6-5 . CAISEVGQGGYTF TGTGCCATCAGTGAGGTCGGGCAGGGCGGCTACACCTTC
TRBJ1-5 . TRBV18 . CASSLGQFNQPQHF TGTGCCAGCTCACTCGGACAGTTCAATCAGCCCCAGCATTTT
TRBJ2-1 TRBD1 TRBV5-1 . CASSLVGQGARDEQFF TGCGCCAGCAGCTTGGTAGGGCAGGGGGCGCGGGATGAGCAGTTCTTC
TRBJ2-3 TRBD2 TRBV9 . CASSAQGTSGADTQYF TGTGCCAGCAGCGCCCAAGGGACTAGCGGGGCAGATACGCAGTATTTT
TRBJ2-7 . TRBV18 few CASSPPRGIQGSYEQYF TGTGCCAGCTCACCACCTAGGGGTATACAGGGCTCCTACGAGCAGTACTTC
TRBJ1-3 . TRBV28 few CASSPSGSGNTIYF TGTGCCAGCAGTCCGTCAGGATCTGGAAACACCATATATTTT
TRBJ2-3 . TRBV28 . CASSLGSVITDTQYF TGTGCCAGCAGTTTGGGGAGCGTAATCACAGATACGCAGTATTTT
TRBJ1-4 TRBD1 TRBV14 once CASSQGQGNNNEKLFF TGTGCCAGCAGCCAGGGACAGGGGAACAATAATGAAAAACTGTTTTTT
TRBJ1-1 . TRBV2 . CASRPRGAWTEAFF TGTGCCAGCAGGCCCCGCGGGGCTTGGACTGAAGCTTTCTTT
TRBJ1-2 . TRBV19 . CASSISRGNYGYTF TGTGCCAGTAGTATCAGTCGGGGCAACTATGGCTACACCTTC
TRBJ2-3 . TRBV7-2 . CASSPLQGQADTQYF TGTGCCAGCAGCCCCCTCCAGGGGCAAGCAGATACGCAGTATTTT
TRBJ2-1 . TRBV15 . CATSRSLGQQFF TGTGCCACCAGCAGATCTCTGGGGCAGCAGTTCTTC
TRBJ1-5 . TRBV2 few CASSEALPPQHF TGTGCCAGCAGTGAAGCGCTTCCGCCCCAGCATTTT
TRBJ2-7 TRBD2 TRBV28 . CASEREGVEQYF TGTGCCAGTGAGCGGGAGGGGGTCGAGCAGTACTTC
TRBJ1-1 . TRBV10-3 . CAISESKQGWNTEAFF TGTGCCATCAGTGAGTCGAAACAGGGATGGAACACTGAAGCTTTCTTT
TRBJ2-1 . TRBV11-2 medium-sized CASSFSLTWDEQFF TGTGCCAGCAGCTTTTCCCTAACATGGGATGAGCAGTTCTTC
TRBJ2-1 . TRBV7-2 . CASSLRQGTYNEQFF TGTGCCAGCAGCTTACGGCAGGGAACCTACAATGAGCAGTTCTTC
TRBJ1-5 . TRBV2 . CASRPTGSNQPQHF TGTGCCAGCAGGCCTACAGGGTCCAATCAGCCCCAGCATTTT
TRBJ1-2 . TRBV6-5 few CASIPDRNYGYTF TGTGCCAGCATTCCTGACAGGAACTATGGCTACACCTTC
TRBJ1-6 TRBD1 TRBV14 . CASSQGRTGNSPLHF TGTGCCAGCAGCCAAGGCCGGACAGGGAATTCACCCCTCCACTTT
TRBJ2-7 . TRBV6-5 . CASSYSRLVDSYEQYF TGTGCCAGCAGTTACTCGAGGCTAGTAGACTCCTACGAGCAGTACTTC
TRBJ1-6 . TRBV28 . CASRLDNNNSPLHF TGTGCCAGCAGGTTGGACAACAATAATTCACCCCTCCACTTT
TRBJ2-5 . TRBV2 few CASSEGWRGNNQETQYF TGTGCCAGCAGTGAAGGATGGAGGGGAAACAACCAAGAGACCCAGTACTTC
TRBJ2-7 . TRBV27 . CASSLLGRNEQYF TGTGCCAGCAGTTTATTGGGCAGGAACGAGCAGTACTTC
TRBJ1-1 . TRBV5-1 . CASSFLKEGAEAFF TGCGCCAGCAGCTTCCTTAAAGAGGGGGCTGAAGCTTTCTTT
TRBJ1-1 . TRBV7-9 . CASSPSGGTEAFF TGTGCCAGCAGTCCAAGCGGGGGCACTGAAGCTTTCTTT
TRBJ2-1 TRBD1 TRBV2 . CASSEQDRVIGNEQFF TGTGCCAGCAGTGAACAAGACAGGGTTATAGGCAATGAGCAGTTCTTC
TRBJ2-2 . TRBV7-2 . CASSLEAGELFF TGTGCCAGCAGCTTAGAAGCCGGGGAGCTGTTTTTT
TRBJ2-7 TRBD2 TRBV7-2 . CASSLAAGAYEQYF TGTGCCAGCAGCTTAGCAGCGGGAGCCTACGAGCAGTACTTC
TRBJ2-5 . TRBV28 . CASIAEGRGKTQYF TGTGCCAGCATTGCAGAGGGCAGGGGAAAGACCCAGTACTTC
TRBJ2-5 . TRBV4-1 . CASSLDRGETQYF TGCGCCAGCAGTCTCGACAGAGGGGAGACCCAGTACTTC
TRBJ2-2 TRBD1 TRBV2 . CASIPTGSGELFF TGTGCCAGCATCCCGACAGGGTCCGGGGAGCTGTTTTTT